This T cell receptor beta chain was identified during a study of T-cell memory formation after mild COVID-19. Germline V CDR1 and CDR2: MNHNY, SVGAGI (reference sequence). The CDR3 totals 17 residues. V lost 6 bases and J 3 bases, leaving 21 bases between the germline ends. Using its own MiXCR run on the 5' RACE reads, TCRdb lists one record per CDR3 protein. Of 400,000 or so distinct CDR3 sequences in the sample, 20% were seen once. This chain joins TRBV6-6 and TRBJ1-5, with D perhaps TRBD1 (6 bases). The clonotype comes from an adult woman who had mild COVID-19 (a few samples of this study predate the infection). Cell type and time point are not known. Sample: PBMCs or a T cell subset sorted from them (not recorded which). The CDR3 spells CASSRPPSTGDNQPQHF. CDR3 nucleotides: TGTGCCAGCAGCCGTCCTCCTTCGACAGGCGACAATCAGCCCCAGCATTTT.